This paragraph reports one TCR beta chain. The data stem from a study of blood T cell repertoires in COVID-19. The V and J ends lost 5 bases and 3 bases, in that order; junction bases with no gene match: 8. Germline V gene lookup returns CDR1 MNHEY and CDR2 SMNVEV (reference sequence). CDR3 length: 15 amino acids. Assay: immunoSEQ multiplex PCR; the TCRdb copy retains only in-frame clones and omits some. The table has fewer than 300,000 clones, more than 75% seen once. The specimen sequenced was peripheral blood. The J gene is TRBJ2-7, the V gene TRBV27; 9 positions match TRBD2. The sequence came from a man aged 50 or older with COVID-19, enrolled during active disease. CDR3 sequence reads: CASSKEASGNYEQYF. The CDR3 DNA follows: TGTGCCAGCAGTAAGGAGGCTAGCGGGAACTACGAGCAGTACTTC.